This entry is about one T cell receptor beta chain. Its specific antigen is unknown. No much larger clone is present one base from it, and per-base qualities are unavailable. These data originate in a study of pediatric ulcerative colitis (dated by TCRdb to between 2017 and 2020). About the investigation overall: Of the ulcerative colitis patients, roughly 7 had pancolitis and two had left-sided colitis, and histology in every patient was consistent with ulcerative colitis. Nine or ten newly diagnosed, treatment-naive pediatric ulcerative colitis patients and a handful of non-IBD control children each provided paired blood and rectal samples. By Pediatric Ulcerative Colitis Activity Index, mild disease was classified in a couple of patients, moderate disease in several and acute severe colitis in three.

No immunosuppressive medication had been given to the ulcerative colitis patients before the diagnostic colonoscopy. A blood sample was drawn at the time of the colonoscopy. The Wizard kit (Promega) was used to extract genomic DNA from blood and intestinal samples. Using the immunoSEQ TRB Survey service, rearranged CDR3 beta regions were amplified from genomic DNA with multiplex V and J primers. To keep sequencing depth the same across samples, survey-level depth of up to 500,000 reads per sample was applied. Libraries were purified, pooled and sequenced on Illumina technology. Concerning the study's data processing: Productive clonality, sample overlap, pairwise scatters, CDR3 beta length, V/D/J gene usage and productiveness were all assessed with the immunoSEQ online tools. Alongside Shannon and Simpson indices, calculated diversity was computed as the number of unique rearrangements divided by total templates, multiplied by 100. Principal component analysis was performed on Z-score normalized data with the R prcomp function and the ggbiplot package. Morisita's index was used to quantify the clonal overlap between blood and rectum within each subject. TCRdb retrieved this table from immuneACCESS and kept in-frame rearrangements only. Not all clones are present; in checked studies, unresolved V genes account for under half, and no reason is known for the remainder. The DNA was the basis for D and trimming; V, J and clone size are from that table. In this sample the table shows 37,000 or so clones, less than 85% of which occur a single time. Of the sample, roughly 25% falls within the top ten clones.

The germline V gene (reference sequence) yields SEHNR for CDR1 and FQNEAQ for CDR2. Including cysteine and phenylalanine, the CDR3 has 16 amino acids. Only CDR3 DNA is held: 48 bases, read in frame from base 1. A distance of 17 bases separates the germline ends of V and J, which lose 5 bases and 3 bases respectively. Results and caveats for the whole study, not just this receptor: Compared with controls, ulcerative colitis patients showed significantly higher autologous blood-rectal clonal overlap, a finding that suggests increased T cell trafficking to inflamed tissue. Rectal repertoire features separated controls, mild-moderate and acute severe colitis patients; acute severe colitis showed reduced rectal diversity due to clonal expansions. Repertoires were derived from total lymphocyte DNA, so rare subsets such as regulatory T cells may have patterns not reflected. A couple of rectal CDR3 clonotypes turned up in every ulcerative colitis patient but in none of the controls. For technical reasons, substantially fewer templates were yielded by the blood samples of two patients, and these blood samples were excluded from blood-rectal overlap analysis. The healthy control group was small, consisting of only four individuals.

Source material: blood. The source is a girl under 18 with moderate ulcerative colitis. The sequence links TRBV7-9 to TRBJ1-3, with TRBD1 as a weak D call on 6 bases. DNA sequence: TGTGCCAGCAGCCAGCGTGGGGGCCAGGGTGGAAACACCATATATTTT. Its product reads: CASSQRGGQGGNTIYF.